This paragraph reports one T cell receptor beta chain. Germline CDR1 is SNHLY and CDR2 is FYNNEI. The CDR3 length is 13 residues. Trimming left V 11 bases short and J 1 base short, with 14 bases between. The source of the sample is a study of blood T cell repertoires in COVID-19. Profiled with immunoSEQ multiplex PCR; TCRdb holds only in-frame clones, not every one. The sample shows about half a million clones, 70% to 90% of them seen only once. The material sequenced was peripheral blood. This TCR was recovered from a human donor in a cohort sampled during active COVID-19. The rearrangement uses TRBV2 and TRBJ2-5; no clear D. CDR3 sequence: CAARLGSQETQYF. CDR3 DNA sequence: TGTGCCGCCCGACTGGGTTCCCAAGAGACCCAGTACTTC.